This T cell receptor beta chain was identified in a study of T cells in placental villitis. Broadly, across the study: The study tested an allograft-versus-infection hypothesis by comparing placental TCR-beta repertoires in villitis of unknown etiology, unaffected controls matched for gestational age, and infectious villitis.

Its CDR3 holds 14 amino acids, cysteine through phenylalanine. The read is trimmed to its CDR3 DNA, 42 bases read in frame from base 1. The junction shows trimming of 6 bases on V and 2 bases on J, plus 13 bases between the germline ends. CDR1 and CDR2 are drawn from the germline V gene: ENHRY, SYGVKD. In the case of this clone: Its binding antigen is unknown. There are no base qualities to consult, and no much larger clone falls within one base.

The immunoSEQ v4 bias-controlled multiplex PCR assay, performed blinded to group allocation, was used to amplify TCR-beta CDR3 regions from genomic DNA. To estimate the quantities of nucleated cells and T cells in each sample, reference gene primers were included together with the TCR-beta primers. Sequencing of the libraries was performed on an Illumina MiSeq with a 100-cycle paired-end protocol. The published analysis was carried out like this. The immunoSEQ Analyzer software was used to calculate diversity and richness, with richness measured by iChao1 and clonality based on Pielou evenness and Shannon diversity (range 0-1, where higher values mean less diversity). CDR3 amino acid sequences together with their V/J genes were searched in VDJdb for CMV, EBV and influenza A specificities using confidence 3 and substitution 2. The Morisita-Horn index was used to assess TCR-beta amino acid clonotype overlap between villitis of unknown etiology, infectious villitis and control repertoires. Sourced from immuneACCESS, this table was stored by TCRdb with only in-frame sequences that have V and J called. A share of the clones is absent; for the studies checked, an unresolved V gene accounts for under half, and the remainder has no known explanation. The V and J calls and clone size come from that table; D and trimming were worked out from the DNA. The sample has several hundred clones on record, around four fifths of them singletons. The biggest ten clones account for about an eighth of the sample.

Points the paper makes about the study in general: Bulk tissue sequencing could not distinguish helper, regulatory or cytotoxic T cells, nor maternal versus fetal T cells, and excluded gamma-delta receptors. In villitis of unknown etiology, the expanded clones were mostly private to each individual placenta, which suggests that there was no single initiating antigen. Because the paraffin blocks included small amounts of decidua, some of the captured T cells, particularly in controls, may have been decidual rather than villous infiltrates. CMV-specific clone frequencies were higher in infectious CMV cases than in villitis of unknown etiology (0.011 vs 0.001), which did not differ from controls. Clonality was higher in villitis of unknown etiology placentae than in controls (median approximately 0.056 versus 0.0056, p=0.0025), which points to clonal expansion.

Using the Amsterdam Criteria, researchers selected approximately nine placentae that carried a pathological diagnosis of high-grade villitis of unknown etiology. Mothers with villitis of unknown etiology had significantly higher gravidity and parity and more prior miscarriages than control and infectious villitis groups. Placentae were collected after delivery and examined grossly and histologically before archival tissue was selected. Five 10-micron scrolls were cut from each FFPE block, and DNA was isolated using the AllPrep DNA/RNA FFPE Tissue kit. NanoDrop was used to check DNA concentration and purity, while a Bioanalyzer was used to assess RNA quality.

The receptor chain draws on TRBV10-3 and TRBJ1-2; the D segment could be TRBD1, given 5 matching bases. The specimen sequenced was placental tissue containing maternal and fetal cells. The sequence was obtained from a human patient with villitis of unknown etiology; the placental T cells may come from both mother and fetus. The nucleotide sequence reads TGTGCCATCAGACACGGGACGGCGAACTATGGCTACACCTTC. Protein translation: CAIRHGTANYGYTF.